This T cell receptor beta chain is drawn from a study of blood T cell repertoires in COVID-19. Study context: Acute and convalescent COVID-19 specimens originated in the United States, Italy and Spain. The analysed material was cDNA or gDNA that came from T cells, B-cell-depleted T cells, or PBMCs.

In the original workflow: The assay estimated nucleated cells by amplifying reference gene primers. Here immunoSEQ multiplex PCR was the method, and the copy in TCRdb shows in-frame clones only, minus some. From that table come the V and J calls and clone size; the DNA was used to work out D and trimming. The sample lists about 260,000 clones, about 89% occurring once. Per germline, CDR1 ENHRY and CDR2 SYGVKD. With 4 bases clipped from V and 2 bases from J, the junction kept 4 bases outside the gene matches. This CDR3 has 14 residues. The chain employs TRBV10-3 and TRBJ2-7, with 8 bases aligning to TRBD1. This clonotype was sampled from a man aged 35 to 55 with active or convalescent COVID-19. The sample taken for sequencing was peripheral blood. The CDR3 region is CAISGQGTTYEQYF. CDR3 nucleotides: TGTGCCATCAGTGGACAGGGGACCACCTACGAGCAGTACTTC.